This TCR beta chain stems from a study of tumor and adjacent non-tumor tissue in lung cancer (dated by TCRdb to 2017 to 2018). Turning to the overall study: The cohort included 12 adenocarcinoma, a couple of squamous cell carcinoma and 1 small cell lung cancer patients. Ages among the 15 or so patients ranged from about 31 to 80 years, there were roughly 10 men and 5 women, and disease was at TNM stage I to III. In total, sequencing yielded some 130 million productive TCRbeta reads, which works out to an average of about 4.2 million reads per sample. Bulk TCRbeta repertoires were compared between lung tumor tissue and matched distant non-tumor lung tissue obtained from fewer than 18 lung cancer patients. TCRbeta CDR3 sequencing was performed on under 35 paired specimens, with one tumor sample and one normal lung sample collected per patient. The paper as a whole reports these results and caveats: Significantly higher TCR diversity (inverse Simpson) was observed in tumor tissue than in normal lung tissue (around 450 vs 150, P = 0.0075, Mann-Whitney U test). The methods do not name the sequencing platform or mention unique molecular identifiers. Only 15 or so patients were included in the cohort, and the need for larger samples and more detailed clinical data was noted by the authors. TCR diversity was significantly higher in younger patients, and greater tumor TCR diversity was associated with shorter overall survival and shorter disease-free survival. Peripheral blood was not sequenced, so blood TCRbeta repertoires in these lung cancer patients were not examined. The top 100 clones accounted for a significantly larger cumulative portion of the repertoire in normal lung than in tumor tissue.

RNA was isolated from bulk unsorted tissue, and RNA quality was assessed with a NanoDrop ND-1000 and an Agilent 2100. The donors were newly diagnosed lung cancer patients admitted for thoracic surgery in China from August to November 2014 who had not received prior chemotherapy. Patients with previous radiotherapy or chemotherapy, or with another concurrent cancer, were excluded from the study. Surgical tissue pieces of about 1-2 cm3 were preserved in RNAlater solution and stored at -80 °C until use. This clonotype was seen only once. It has no known antigen specificity. Base qualities are not at hand, and no much larger clone is one base apart. One read gives only weak evidence. The CDR3 contains 15 residues, cysteine and phenylalanine counted. Just the 45-base CDR3 DNA is kept, in frame starting at base 1. The germline V gene (reference sequence) provides CDR1 DFQATT and CDR2 SNEGSKA. V loses 2 bases of germline sequence and J loses 11 bases, and the interval between the two ends is 24 bases.

The library was prepared using multiplex PCR. Reads for this sample came from an Illumina HiSeq 2500. Following protocols modified from ARM-PCR, the researchers constructed TCRbeta libraries through three rounds of nested PCR with primers (Table S4). Before sequencing, PCR products of 200-500 bp were cut from the gel and purified using the QIAquick gel extraction kit. In the authors' own workflow: Reads were cleaned with Trimmomatic, merged with FLASH into complete CDR3 sequences, and assigned to V(D)J germline segments with MiTCR. Clonal diversity was calculated as the inverse Simpson's index using VDJtools. In-frame sequences without a premature stop codon were defined as productive reads. Through fastp at Q25 and MiXCR, TCRdb rebuilt clones from the public reads, retaining in-frame beta chains. Each entry is one CDR3 protein sequence, shown with its most common DNA and genes. The V and J calls follow TCRdb's processing rather than the paper's. Recorded for this sample are more than 90,000 distinct CDR3 sequences; roughly 70% of them occurred a single time. Around 17% of the sample is held by the ten biggest clonotypes.

Source material: lung tumor tissue. In this chain, TRBV20-1 is recombined with TRBJ1-1; the D gene cannot be named for sure. The receptor's source is a man aged 55 to 70 with non-small cell lung cancer. The base sequence is TGCAGTGCTAGAAAAATCGGGATAGGGATGGAAGACGCTTTCTTT. This yields the protein CSARKIGIGMEDAFF.